This T cell receptor (beta chain) stems from a study of blood T cells in healthy people across ages. A second PCR, run for 7 to 11 cycles, used a sample-barcoded 5' primer plus a J-beta primer mix. TCRdb independently ran MiXCR on the 5' RACE reads; one entry per CDR3 protein. The sample lists about a million distinct CDR3 sequences; roughly two fifths were seen once. Germline V gene sequence: CDR1 SGHTA, CDR2 FQGNSA. The V and J ends lost 4 bases and 6 bases respectively, with 10 bases between them. The CDR3 sequence is 13 residues long. The TCR originated in a man aged 18 to 29 in good health. The gene calls are TRBV7-2 and TRBJ2-1, with D possibly matching TRBD1 (5 bases). Sequences were obtained from blood. CDR3 residues: CASSSRAGNEQFF. CDR3 sequence (DNA): TGTGCCAGCAGCTCCAGGGCAGGCAATGAGCAGTTCTTC. The entire variable domain, with the rest obtained from reference TRBV7-2 and TRBJ2-1, is as follows: GAGVSQSPSNKVTEKGKDVELRCDPISGHTALYWYRQSLGQGLEFLIYFQGNSAPDKSGLPSDRFSAERTGGSVSTLTIQRTQQEDSAVYLCASSSRAGNEQFFGPGTRLTVL.